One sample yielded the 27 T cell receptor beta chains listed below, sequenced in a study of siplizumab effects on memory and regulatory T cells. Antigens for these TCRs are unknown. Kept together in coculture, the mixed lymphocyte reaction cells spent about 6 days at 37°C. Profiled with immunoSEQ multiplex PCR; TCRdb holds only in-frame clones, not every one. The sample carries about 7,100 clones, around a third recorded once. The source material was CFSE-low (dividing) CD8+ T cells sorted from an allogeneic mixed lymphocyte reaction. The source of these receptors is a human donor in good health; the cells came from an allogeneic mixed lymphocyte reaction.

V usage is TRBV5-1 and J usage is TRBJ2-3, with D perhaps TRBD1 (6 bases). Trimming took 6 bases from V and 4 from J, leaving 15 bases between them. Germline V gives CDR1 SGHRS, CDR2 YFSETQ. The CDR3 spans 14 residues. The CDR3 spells CASTRTGRADTQYF. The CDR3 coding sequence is TGCGCCAGCACCAGAACAGGGAGAGCAGATACGCAGTATTTT.

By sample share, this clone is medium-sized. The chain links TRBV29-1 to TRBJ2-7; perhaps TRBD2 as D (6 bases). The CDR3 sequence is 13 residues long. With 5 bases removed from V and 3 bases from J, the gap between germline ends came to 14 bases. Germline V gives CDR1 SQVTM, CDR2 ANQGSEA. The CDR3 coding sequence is TGCAGCGTTATAGGGACTGAAGACTACGAGCAGTACTTC. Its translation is CSVIGTEDYEQYF.

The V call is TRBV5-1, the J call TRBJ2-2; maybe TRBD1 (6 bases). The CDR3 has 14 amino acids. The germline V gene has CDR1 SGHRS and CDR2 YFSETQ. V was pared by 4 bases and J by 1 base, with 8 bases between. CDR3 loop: CASSRTENTGELFF. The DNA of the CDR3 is TGCGCCAGCAGCCGGACAGAGAACACCGGGGAGCTGTTTTTT.

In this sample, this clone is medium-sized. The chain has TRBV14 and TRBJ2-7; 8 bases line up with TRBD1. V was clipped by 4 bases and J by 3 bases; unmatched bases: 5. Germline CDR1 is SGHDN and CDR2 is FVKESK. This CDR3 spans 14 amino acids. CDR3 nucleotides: TGTGCCAGCAGCCTTGGGACAGGTCTCTACGAGCAGTACTTC. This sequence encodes CASSLGTGLYEQYF.

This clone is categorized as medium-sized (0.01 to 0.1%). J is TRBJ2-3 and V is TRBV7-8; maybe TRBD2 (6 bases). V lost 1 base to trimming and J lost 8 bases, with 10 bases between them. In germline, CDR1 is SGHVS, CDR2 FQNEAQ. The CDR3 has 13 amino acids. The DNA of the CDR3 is TGTGCCAGCAGCTTAGTCGGTAGCGGTACGCAGTATTTT. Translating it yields CASSLVGSGTQYF.

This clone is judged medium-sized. The CDR3 DNA sequence: TGTGCCACCTCACCCTTCAGGGGGGGCATGAACACTGAAGCTTTCTTT. It yields the protein CATSPFRGGMNTEAFF. The V and J genes are TRBV2 and TRBJ1-1; TRBD1 matches 7 bases. CDR1 SNHLY and CDR2 FYNNEI come from the germline V gene. Trimming at V came to 10 bases and at J to 0 bases, leaving 14 bases not matched to a gene. This CDR3 is 16 amino acids long.

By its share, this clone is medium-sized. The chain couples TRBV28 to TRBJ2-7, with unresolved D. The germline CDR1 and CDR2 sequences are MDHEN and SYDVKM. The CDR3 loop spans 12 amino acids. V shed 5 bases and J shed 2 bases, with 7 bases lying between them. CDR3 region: CASSPLTYEQYF. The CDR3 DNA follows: TGTGCCAGCAGTCCCTTAACCTACGAGCAGTACTTC.

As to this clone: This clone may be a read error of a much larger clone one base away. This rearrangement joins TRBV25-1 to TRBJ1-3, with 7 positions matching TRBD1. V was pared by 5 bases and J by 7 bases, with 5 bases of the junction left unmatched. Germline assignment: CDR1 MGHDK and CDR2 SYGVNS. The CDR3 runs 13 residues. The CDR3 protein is CASSIAQGNTIYF. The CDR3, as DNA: TGTGCCAGCAGTATAGCACAGGGGAACACCATATATTTT.

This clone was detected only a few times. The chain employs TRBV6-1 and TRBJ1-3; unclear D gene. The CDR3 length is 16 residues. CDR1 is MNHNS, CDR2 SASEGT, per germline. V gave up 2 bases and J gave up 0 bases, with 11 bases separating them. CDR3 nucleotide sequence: TGTGCCAGCAGTGAATGGATTTTGGGCTCTGGAAACACCATATATTTT. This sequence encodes CASSEWILGSGNTIYF.

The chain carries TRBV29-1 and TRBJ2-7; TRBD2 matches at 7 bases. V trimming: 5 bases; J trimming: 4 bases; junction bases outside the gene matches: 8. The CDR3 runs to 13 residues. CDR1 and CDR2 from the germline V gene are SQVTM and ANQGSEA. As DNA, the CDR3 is TGCAGCGTTACCCATGGGGGGGGTTACGAGCAGTACTTC. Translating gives CSVTHGGGYEQYF.

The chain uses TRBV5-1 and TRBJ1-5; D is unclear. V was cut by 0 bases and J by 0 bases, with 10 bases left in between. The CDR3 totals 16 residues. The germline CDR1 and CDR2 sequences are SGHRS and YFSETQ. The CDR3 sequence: CASSLEGPYSNQPQHF. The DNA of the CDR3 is TGCGCCAGCAGCTTGGAAGGGCCCTATAGCAATCAGCCCCAGCATTTT.

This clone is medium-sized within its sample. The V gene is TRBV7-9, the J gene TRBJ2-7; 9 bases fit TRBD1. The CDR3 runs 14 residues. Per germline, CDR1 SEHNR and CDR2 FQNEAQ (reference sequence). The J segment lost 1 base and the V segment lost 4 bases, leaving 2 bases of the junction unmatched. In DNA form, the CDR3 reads TGTGCCAGCAGCTGGGACAGGGAATCCTACGAGCAGTACTTC. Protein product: CASSWDRESYEQYF.

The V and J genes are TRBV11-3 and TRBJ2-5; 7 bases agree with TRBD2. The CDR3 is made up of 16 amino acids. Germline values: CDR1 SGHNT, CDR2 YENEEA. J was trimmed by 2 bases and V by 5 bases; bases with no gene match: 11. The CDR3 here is CASSLDISSGQETQYF. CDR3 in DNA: TGTGCCAGCAGCCTGGACATTTCTAGCGGTCAAGAGACCCAGTACTTC.

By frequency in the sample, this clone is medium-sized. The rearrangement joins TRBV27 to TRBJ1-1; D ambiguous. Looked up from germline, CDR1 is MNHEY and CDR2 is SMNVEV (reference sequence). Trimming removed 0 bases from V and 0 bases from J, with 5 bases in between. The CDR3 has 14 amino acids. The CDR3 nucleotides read TGTGCCAGCAGTTTATCAGAGTTGAACACTGAAGCTTTCTTT. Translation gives CASSLSELNTEAFF.

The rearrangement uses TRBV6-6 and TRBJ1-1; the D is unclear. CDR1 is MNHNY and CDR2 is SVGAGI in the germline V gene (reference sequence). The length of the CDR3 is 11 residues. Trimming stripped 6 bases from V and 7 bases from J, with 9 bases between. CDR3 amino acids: CASRGGVEAFF. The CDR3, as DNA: TGTGCCAGCAGGGGCGGGGTTGAAGCTTTCTTT.

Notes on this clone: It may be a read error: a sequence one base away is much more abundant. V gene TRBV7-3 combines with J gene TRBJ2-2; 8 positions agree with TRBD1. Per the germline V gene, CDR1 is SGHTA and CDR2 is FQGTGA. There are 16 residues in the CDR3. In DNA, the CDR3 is TGTGCCGGCAGCTCCCATACAGGGGGAAGAACCGGGGAGCTGTTTTTT. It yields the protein CAGSSHTGGRTGELFF.

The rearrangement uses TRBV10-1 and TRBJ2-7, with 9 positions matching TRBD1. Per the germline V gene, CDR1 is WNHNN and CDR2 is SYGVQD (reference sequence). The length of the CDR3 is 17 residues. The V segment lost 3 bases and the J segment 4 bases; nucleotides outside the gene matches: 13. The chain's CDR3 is CASSEYAEDRGFYEQYF. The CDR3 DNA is TGCGCCAGCAGTGAATATGCCGAGGACAGGGGCTTTTACGAGCAGTACTTC.

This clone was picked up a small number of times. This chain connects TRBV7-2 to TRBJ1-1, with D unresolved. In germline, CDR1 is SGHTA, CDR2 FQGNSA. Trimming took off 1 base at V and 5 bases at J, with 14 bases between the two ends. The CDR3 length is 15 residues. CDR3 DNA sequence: TGTGCCAGCAGCTTAGAGGCGGAGGTTCGTACTGAAGCTTTCTTT. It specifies CASSLEAEVRTEAFF.

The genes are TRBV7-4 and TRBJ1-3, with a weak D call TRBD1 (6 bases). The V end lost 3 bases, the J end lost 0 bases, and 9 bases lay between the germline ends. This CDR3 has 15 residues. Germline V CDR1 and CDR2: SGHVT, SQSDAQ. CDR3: CASSLDSTSGNTIYF. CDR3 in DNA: TGTGCCAGCAGCTTGGACAGCACCTCTGGAAACACCATATATTTT.

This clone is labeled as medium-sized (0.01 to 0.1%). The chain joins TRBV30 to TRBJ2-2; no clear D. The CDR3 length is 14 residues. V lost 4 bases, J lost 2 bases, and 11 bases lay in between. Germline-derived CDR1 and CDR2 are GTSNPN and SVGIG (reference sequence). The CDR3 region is CAWNFDTNTGELFF. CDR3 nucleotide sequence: TGTGCCTGGAACTTCGACACAAACACCGGGGAGCTGTTTTTT.

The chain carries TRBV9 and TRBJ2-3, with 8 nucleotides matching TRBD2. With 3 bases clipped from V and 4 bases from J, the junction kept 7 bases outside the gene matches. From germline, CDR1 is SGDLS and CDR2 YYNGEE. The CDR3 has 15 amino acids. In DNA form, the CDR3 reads TGTGCCAGCAGCGGGGACGGGAGGGCCCCAGATACGCAGTATTTT. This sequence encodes CASSGDGRAPDTQYF. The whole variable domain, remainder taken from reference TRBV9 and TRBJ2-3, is DSGVTQTPKHLITATGQRVTLRCSPRSGDLSVYWYQQSLDQGLQFLIQYYNGEERAKGNILERFSAQQFPDLHSELNLSSLELGDSALYFCASSGDGRAPDTQYFGPGTRLTVL.

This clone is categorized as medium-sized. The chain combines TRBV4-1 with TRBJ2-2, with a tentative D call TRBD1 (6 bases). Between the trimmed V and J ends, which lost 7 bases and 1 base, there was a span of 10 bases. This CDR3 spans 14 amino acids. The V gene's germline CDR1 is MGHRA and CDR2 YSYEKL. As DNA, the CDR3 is TGCGCCAGCACCGGGACAATGAACACCGGGGAGCTGTTTTTT. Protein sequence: CASTGTMNTGELFF.

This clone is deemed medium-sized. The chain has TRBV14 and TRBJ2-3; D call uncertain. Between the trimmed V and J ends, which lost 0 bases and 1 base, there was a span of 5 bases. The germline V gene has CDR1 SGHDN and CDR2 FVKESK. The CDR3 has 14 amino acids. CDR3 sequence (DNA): TGTGCCAGCAGCCAAGAGACGGGCACAGATACGCAGTATTTT. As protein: CASSQETGTDTQYF. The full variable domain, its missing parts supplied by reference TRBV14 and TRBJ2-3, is EAGVTQFPSHSVIEKGQTVTLRCDPISGHDNLYWYRRVMGKEIKFLLHFVKESKQDESGMPNNRFLAERTGGTYSTLKVQPAELEDSGVYFCASSQETGTDTQYFGPGTRLTVL.

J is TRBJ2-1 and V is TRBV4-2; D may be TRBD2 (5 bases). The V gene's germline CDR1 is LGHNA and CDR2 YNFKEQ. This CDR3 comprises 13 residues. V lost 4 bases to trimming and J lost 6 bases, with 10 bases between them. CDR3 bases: TGTGCCAGCAGCCCTCCACGGGGCAATGAGCAGTTCTTC. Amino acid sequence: CASSPPRGNEQFF.

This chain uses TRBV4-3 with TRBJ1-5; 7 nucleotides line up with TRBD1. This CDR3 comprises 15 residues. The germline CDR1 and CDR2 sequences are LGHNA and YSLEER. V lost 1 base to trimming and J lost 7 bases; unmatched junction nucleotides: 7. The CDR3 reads CASSQALGGVQPQHF. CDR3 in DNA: TGCGCCAGCAGCCAAGCCTTAGGGGGCGTCCAGCCCCAGCATTTT.

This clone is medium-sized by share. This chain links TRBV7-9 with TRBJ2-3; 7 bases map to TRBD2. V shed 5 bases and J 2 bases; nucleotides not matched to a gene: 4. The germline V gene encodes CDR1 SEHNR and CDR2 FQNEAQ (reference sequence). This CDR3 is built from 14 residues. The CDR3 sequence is CASSPAGNTDTQYF. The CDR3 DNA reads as TGTGCCAGCAGCCCAGCGGGGAACACAGATACGCAGTATTTT.

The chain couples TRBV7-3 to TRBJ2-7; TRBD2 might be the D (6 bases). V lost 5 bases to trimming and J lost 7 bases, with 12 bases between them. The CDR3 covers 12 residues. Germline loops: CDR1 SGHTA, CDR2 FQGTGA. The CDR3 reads CASSQAAGEQYF. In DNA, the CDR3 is TGTGCCAGCAGCCAGGCTGCGGGGGAGCAGTACTTC.